A selection of T cell receptor beta chains follows, all from one sample in a study of graft-versus-host responses after intestinal transplantation. Profiling relied on immunoSEQ multiplex PCR, and the TCRdb table lists in-frame clones only, not all of them. The sample lists roughly 46,000 clones, approximately 92% seen once, with 5.5% to 6% in the top ten. The material sequenced was PBMCs, taken around 820 days after a first intestinal transplant, on the day of a second. The receptors stem from a human patient who received an intestinal transplant, so some T cells may come from the graft donor. Both conserved end residues are part of each CDR3. The order of the fields is CDR3 DNA, CDR3 protein, V gene, J gene, D gene, clone size. D genes are given only for firm matches. Some rows mark clone size as missing; the rest say once, few, many or name a class of expanded clone.

TGTGCCAGCAGTTTACTCCGGGGAGGTAAGGTCGAGCAGTACTTC	CASSLLRGGKVEQYF	TRBV27	TRBJ2-7	.	.
TGTGCCAGCAGTTCATTCCTTACAGGGAACGAGCAGTACTTC	CASSSFLTGNEQYF	TRBV28	TRBJ2-7	.	.
TGTGCCAGCAGCTTGACACACGGGGAGCTGTTTTTT	CASSLTHGELFF	TRBV27	TRBJ2-2	.	.
TGTGCTAGCAGCGTAGACGGATTGTCCGGGGAGCTGTTTTTT	CASSVDGLSGELFF	TRBV9	TRBJ2-2	.	.
TGTGCCAGCAGCTTTCTGGGAGACGGCACTGAAGCTTTCTTT	CASSFLGDGTEAFF	TRBV11-2	TRBJ1-1	.	few
TGTGCCAGCAGTGAAGTCGCCAGGGGGCTTGGAAACACCATATATTTT	CASSEVARGLGNTIYF	TRBV2	TRBJ1-3	TRBD1	.
TGTGCCAGCAGCGCAACAGGGATGGATGAAAAACTGTTTTTT	CASSATGMDEKLFF	TRBV7-9	TRBJ1-4	.	.
TGTGCCAGTAGTTCACAGTCGGGCCTAGCGGGAGATACGCAGTATTTT	CASSSQSGLAGDTQYF	TRBV19	TRBJ2-3	TRBD2	.
TGTGCCAGCAGCTTAGATGGGGGGTCACGCTCCTACGAGCAGTACTTC	CASSLDGGSRSYEQYF	TRBV11-1	TRBJ2-7	.	.
TGTGCCAGCAGCCCGGGGACTACCTTAGCCTACGAGCAGTACTTC	CASSPGTTLAYEQYF	TRBV9	TRBJ2-7	TRBD2	.
TGTGCCAGCAGACAAGGACAGGGCACAGATACGCAGTATTTT	CASRQGQGTDTQYF	TRBV6-6	TRBJ2-3	TRBD1	.
TGTGCCAGCAGGCGGGGGGAGACCCAGTACTTC	CASRRGETQYF	TRBV27	TRBJ2-5	TRBD2	.
TGTGCCAGCAGCAATAAGGGGGCGGCATGTCCAGATACGCAGTATTTT	CASSNKGAACPDTQYF	TRBV28	TRBJ2-3	TRBD1	.
TGTGCCAGCAGTGTCAGGGCGGAAAGCACTGAAGCTTTCTTT	CASSVRAESTEAFF	TRBV6-1	TRBJ1-1	.	.
TGTGCCAGCAGCTCAGAATCTAGGGGGCGGACTGACGTTGACCAGTACTTC	CASSSESRGRTDVDQYF	TRBV11-2	TRBJ2-5	TRBD1	.
TGCAGCGCACTTCCACACAGCCCCGGGACAGGGGGTACCGGGGAGCTGTTTTTT	CSALPHSPGTGGTGELFF	TRBV29-1	TRBJ2-2	TRBD1	once
TGTGCCAGCAGCTTAGATCCGGGGGGCGCAGAGACCCAGTACTTC	CASSLDPGGAETQYF	TRBV11-2	TRBJ2-5	.	.
TGTGCCAGCAGTTACTCGATAGGGGGGTCTGGAAACACCATATATTTT	CASSYSIGGSGNTIYF	TRBV6-5	TRBJ1-3	.	.
TGCGCCAGCAGAAGTAAGGGGGCGCTTGAGGGGGCCAACGTCCTGACTTTC	CASRSKGALEGANVLTF	TRBV10-2	TRBJ2-6	TRBD1	.
TGTGCCAGCTCACAATTCTCCTACGAGCAGTACTTC	CASSQFSYEQYF	TRBV18	TRBJ2-7	.	.
TGTGCCAGCAGGATAGCGGGAGTTGGTGAGCAGTACTTC	CASRIAGVGEQYF	TRBV11-2	TRBJ2-7	TRBD2	once
TGTGCCAGCAGCCAACCGCGACGCACTGAAGCTTTCTTT	CASSQPRRTEAFF	TRBV7-2	TRBJ1-1	.	.